Listed below are T cell receptor beta chains from one sample, sequenced in a study of blood T cell repertoires in COVID-19. TCRdb's copy holds only in-frame clones and misses some; the assay was immunoSEQ multiplex PCR. Of approximately 89,000 clones in the sample, roughly 74% are singletons; the top ten hold 6.3%. Sequencing input: peripheral blood. The receptors originated from a man between 65 and 85 years old with COVID-19, enrolled during active disease. The CDR3 runs from the conserved cysteine through the conserved F or W. The D gene is left open where the match is weak. Clone size, where shown, is once, few, many, or a class for clones that have expanded.

v_call: TRBV7-9; d_call: .; j_call: TRBJ1-2; clone_size: .; cdr3_aa: CASSVGGDYGYTF; cdr3_nt: TGTGCCAGCAGCGTCGGGGGTGACTATGGCTACACCTTC
v_call: TRBV11-2; d_call: .; j_call: TRBJ1-1; clone_size: .; cdr3_aa: CASSSAPGGVRNTEAFF; cdr3_nt: TGTGCCAGCAGCTCGGCCCCCGGGGGTGTTAGGAACACTGAAGCTTTCTTT
v_call: TRBV7-2; d_call: TRBD2; j_call: TRBJ2-5; clone_size: .; cdr3_aa: CASSPGLAQETQYF; cdr3_nt: TGTGCCAGCAGCCCGGGACTAGCCCAAGAGACCCAGTACTTC
v_call: TRBV4-2; d_call: TRBD1; j_call: TRBJ2-2; clone_size: once; cdr3_aa: CASSQDIRTGGGRTGELFF; cdr3_nt: TGTGCCAGCAGCCAAGACATAAGAACAGGGGGCGGAAGAACCGGGGAGCTGTTTTTT
v_call: TRBV2; d_call: .; j_call: TRBJ2-3; clone_size: .; cdr3_aa: CASNQGSTDMQYF; cdr3_nt: TGTGCCAGCAACCAGGGCAGCACAGATATGCAGTATTTT
v_call: TRBV2; d_call: .; j_call: TRBJ1-1; clone_size: few; cdr3_aa: CASTVDSYTEAFF; cdr3_nt: TGTGCCAGCACCGTGGACAGTTACACTGAAGCTTTCTTT
v_call: TRBV18; d_call: TRBD1; j_call: TRBJ2-7; clone_size: .; cdr3_aa: CASSPRPDRGAYEQYF; cdr3_nt: TGTGCCAGCTCACCACGTCCCGACAGGGGCGCCTACGAGCAGTACTTC
v_call: TRBV11-3; d_call: TRBD1; j_call: TRBJ1-2; clone_size: .; cdr3_aa: CASSPGTVYGYTF; cdr3_nt: TGTGCCAGCAGCCCAGGGACAGTCTATGGCTACACCTTC
v_call: TRBV19; d_call: .; j_call: TRBJ2-5; clone_size: .; cdr3_aa: CASRSEQGRETQYF; cdr3_nt: TGTGCCAGTAGATCCGAGCAGGGCCGAGAGACCCAGTACTTC
v_call: TRBV19; d_call: .; j_call: TRBJ2-7; clone_size: many; cdr3_aa: CASSTGGGTSHEQYF; cdr3_nt: TGTGCCAGTAGTACTGGGGGGGGCACTTCCCACGAGCAGTACTTC
v_call: TRBV5-6; d_call: .; j_call: TRBJ1-2; clone_size: .; cdr3_aa: CASNRHGGYGYTF; cdr3_nt: TGTGCCAGCAACCGGCATGGAGGCTATGGCTACACCTTC
v_call: TRBV6-5; d_call: TRBD1; j_call: TRBJ1-2; clone_size: .; cdr3_aa: CASRSRDRDIGGYTF; cdr3_nt: TGTGCCAGCAGAAGCCGGGACAGGGACATCGGTGGCTACACCTTC
v_call: TRBV4-3; d_call: .; j_call: TRBJ1-1; clone_size: few; cdr3_aa: CASSQDLVEGEAEAFF; cdr3_nt: TGCGCCAGCAGCCAAGATTTGGTAGAGGGAGAAGCTGAAGCTTTCTTT
v_call: TRBV5-1; d_call: TRBD2; j_call: TRBJ2-7; clone_size: .; cdr3_aa: CASSLVASGGYEQYF; cdr3_nt: TGCGCCAGCAGCTTGGTGGCTAGCGGGGGGTACGAGCAGTACTTC
v_call: TRBV18; d_call: .; j_call: TRBJ2-2; clone_size: .; cdr3_aa: CASSRTATSNTGELFF; cdr3_nt: TGTGCCAGCTCACGCACAGCTACTTCGAACACCGGGGAGCTGTTTTTT
v_call: TRBV5-1; d_call: .; j_call: TRBJ2-7; clone_size: .; cdr3_aa: CASSLSGGAMDEQYF; cdr3_nt: TGCGCCAGCAGCTTAAGTGGAGGGGCTATGGACGAGCAGTACTTC
v_call: TRBV7-9; d_call: .; j_call: TRBJ1-2; clone_size: .; cdr3_aa: CASSLNSGAGYTF; cdr3_nt: TGTGCCAGCAGCTTAAACTCAGGGGCTGGCTACACCTTC
v_call: TRBV9; d_call: .; j_call: TRBJ1-1; clone_size: .; cdr3_aa: CASSPLLSPNTEAFF; cdr3_nt: TGTGCCAGCAGCCCCCTCCTGAGTCCGAACACTGAAGCTTTCTTT
v_call: TRBV5-1; d_call: TRBD2; j_call: TRBJ2-1; clone_size: .; cdr3_aa: CASSFPGLAGETEQFF; cdr3_nt: TGCGCCAGCAGCTTTCCGGGACTAGCGGGGGAAACTGAGCAGTTCTTC
v_call: TRBV24-1; d_call: .; j_call: TRBJ1-4; clone_size: .; cdr3_aa: CATSDGRGANEKLFF; cdr3_nt: TGTGCCACCAGTGATGGGCGGGGAGCTAATGAAAAACTGTTTTTT
v_call: TRBV7-3; d_call: TRBD1; j_call: TRBJ2-2; clone_size: .; cdr3_aa: CASGTGNTGELFF; cdr3_nt: TGTGCCAGCGGGACAGGGAACACCGGGGAGCTGTTTTTT
v_call: TRBV4-1; d_call: .; j_call: TRBJ2-7; clone_size: few; cdr3_aa: CASSQDRGNEQYF; cdr3_nt: TGCGCCAGCAGCCAAGACAGGGGAAACGAGCAGTACTTC
v_call: TRBV10-3; d_call: .; j_call: TRBJ2-1; clone_size: .; cdr3_aa: CAMNSRGAQEQFF; cdr3_nt: TGTGCCATGAACTCCCGGGGGGCCCAGGAGCAGTTCTTC
v_call: TRBV7-2; d_call: .; j_call: TRBJ2-5; clone_size: .; cdr3_aa: CASSLFPGSWETQYF; cdr3_nt: TGTGCCAGCAGCTTATTCCCGGGGAGCTGGGAGACCCAGTACTTC
v_call: TRBV7-8; d_call: TRBD1; j_call: TRBJ1-4; clone_size: .; cdr3_aa: CASSFRTGEGKLFF; cdr3_nt: TGTGCCAGCAGCTTTCGGACAGGGGAGGGAAAACTGTTTTTT
v_call: TRBV6-2/TRBV6-3; d_call: .; j_call: TRBJ1-2; clone_size: .; cdr3_aa: CASSLTGLVSYGYTF; cdr3_nt: TGTGCCAGCAGTTTGACAGGCCTGGTTTCCTATGGCTACACCTTC
v_call: TRBV19; d_call: .; j_call: TRBJ2-1; clone_size: .; cdr3_aa: CASSKKYGDEQFF; cdr3_nt: TGTGCCAGTAGCAAAAAGTATGGAGATGAGCAGTTCTTC
v_call: TRBV4-1; d_call: TRBD2; j_call: TRBJ2-5; clone_size: .; cdr3_aa: CASSQGPSGGPKETQYF; cdr3_nt: TGCGCCAGCAGCCAAGGTCCGTCGGGGGGGCCGAAAGAGACCCAGTACTTC
v_call: TRBV27; d_call: .; j_call: TRBJ1-2; clone_size: once; cdr3_aa: CASSLQIGASYGYTF; cdr3_nt: TGTGCCAGCAGTTTACAGATAGGGGCGAGCTATGGCTACACCTTC
v_call: TRBV6-6; d_call: .; j_call: TRBJ1-5; clone_size: .; cdr3_aa: CASSYVLASSNQPQHF; cdr3_nt: TGTGCCAGCAGTTACGTTCTCGCTAGTAGCAATCAGCCCCAGCATTTT
v_call: TRBV18; d_call: TRBD1; j_call: TRBJ1-3; clone_size: .; cdr3_aa: CASSPSGTGISGNTIYF; cdr3_nt: TGTGCCAGCTCACCTTCCGGGACAGGGATCTCTGGAAACACCATATATTTT
v_call: TRBV3-1/TRBV3-2; d_call: .; j_call: TRBJ1-2; clone_size: .; cdr3_aa: CASSQDWPGYYGYTF; cdr3_nt: TGTGCCAGCAGCCAAGACTGGCCAGGGTACTATGGCTACACCTTC
v_call: TRBV11-3; d_call: .; j_call: TRBJ1-1; clone_size: few; cdr3_aa: CASSSNIGGGSAEAFF; cdr3_nt: TGTGCCAGCAGCTCAAACATCGGGGGGGGTAGCGCTGAAGCTTTCTTT
v_call: TRBV5-1; d_call: .; j_call: TRBJ2-5; clone_size: .; cdr3_aa: CASSSTPGQAGETQYF; cdr3_nt: TGCGCCAGCAGCTCGACCCCCGGACAGGCGGGGGAGACCCAGTACTTC
v_call: TRBV9; d_call: .; j_call: TRBJ2-3; clone_size: many; cdr3_aa: CASSGLGAASTDTQYF; cdr3_nt: TGTGCCAGCAGCGGACTTGGGGCGGCTAGCACAGATACGCAGTATTTT
v_call: TRBV4-3; d_call: .; j_call: TRBJ2-3; clone_size: .; cdr3_aa: CASSQGGGPQYF; cdr3_nt: TGCGCCAGCAGCCAAGGAGGGGGACCGCAGTATTTT
v_call: TRBV10-3; d_call: TRBD1; j_call: TRBJ1-1; clone_size: few; cdr3_aa: CAIRGTGGSTEAFF; cdr3_nt: TGTGCCATCAGGGGGACAGGGGGTAGCACTGAAGCTTTCTTT
v_call: TRBV30; d_call: TRBD1; j_call: TRBJ1-2; clone_size: .; cdr3_aa: CAWSPPGQEEPYGYTF; cdr3_nt: TGTGCCTGGAGTCCGCCGGGACAGGAGGAGCCCTATGGCTACACCTTC
v_call: TRBV6-5; d_call: TRBD2; j_call: TRBJ2-2; clone_size: .; cdr3_aa: CASSSRTSGHTGELFF; cdr3_nt: TGTGCCAGCAGTTCCCGGACTAGCGGACACACCGGGGAGCTGTTTTTT
v_call: TRBV30; d_call: .; j_call: TRBJ2-7; clone_size: .; cdr3_aa: CAWSRAVSEQYF; cdr3_nt: TGTGCCTGGAGCCGAGCGGTGTCCGAGCAGTACTTC
v_call: TRBV12-3/TRBV12-4; d_call: .; j_call: TRBJ2-5; clone_size: .; cdr3_aa: CASSLSGVETQYF; cdr3_nt: TGTGCCAGCAGTTTGTCAGGGGTCGAGACCCAGTACTTC
v_call: TRBV18; d_call: TRBD1; j_call: TRBJ1-3; clone_size: .; cdr3_aa: CASSQPGQLSGNTIYF; cdr3_nt: TGTGCCAGCTCACAGCCGGGACAGCTCTCTGGAAACACCATATATTTT
v_call: TRBV12-3/TRBV12-4; d_call: .; j_call: TRBJ1-2; clone_size: .; cdr3_aa: CASSLQRYGYTF; cdr3_nt: TGTGCCAGCAGTTTACAGCGCTATGGCTACACCTTC
v_call: TRBV24-1; d_call: .; j_call: TRBJ2-5; clone_size: .; cdr3_aa: CATSDPRGVQETQYF; cdr3_nt: TGTGCCACCAGTGATCCGCGGGGCGTCCAAGAGACCCAGTACTTC
v_call: TRBV7-8; d_call: .; j_call: TRBJ1-5; clone_size: .; cdr3_aa: CASSPDIYSNQPQHF; cdr3_nt: TGTGCCAGCAGCCCGGACATCTATAGCAATCAGCCCCAGCATTTT
v_call: TRBV28; d_call: .; j_call: TRBJ1-5; clone_size: .; cdr3_aa: CASSVPNLRGDQHF; cdr3_nt: TGTGCCAGCAGTGTACCTAACCTCAGGGGAGACCAGCATTTT
v_call: TRBV5-1; d_call: .; j_call: TRBJ1-1; clone_size: .; cdr3_aa: CASSRGTAETEAFF; cdr3_nt: TGCGCCAGCAGCCGCGGGACCGCGGAGACTGAAGCTTTCTTT
v_call: TRBV19; d_call: .; j_call: TRBJ1-5; clone_size: .; cdr3_aa: CASSIDIQPQHF; cdr3_nt: TGTGCCAGTAGTATAGATATTCAGCCCCAGCATTTT
v_call: TRBV29-1; d_call: .; j_call: TRBJ1-1; clone_size: .; cdr3_aa: CSVKGGNLDTEAFF; cdr3_nt: TGCAGCGTCAAGGGGGGGAATCTCGACACTGAAGCTTTCTTT
v_call: TRBV24-1; d_call: TRBD2; j_call: TRBJ2-1; clone_size: .; cdr3_aa: CATSAPGVAGANEQFF; cdr3_nt: TGTGCCACCAGTGCCCCCGGGGTAGCGGGAGCCAATGAGCAGTTCTTC
v_call: TRBV10-2; d_call: TRBD2; j_call: TRBJ2-5; clone_size: once; cdr3_aa: CASRGLAGATQYF; cdr3_nt: TGCGCCAGCAGGGGACTAGCTGGGGCGACCCAGTACTTC
v_call: TRBV7-2; d_call: .; j_call: TRBJ2-5; clone_size: .; cdr3_aa: CASSLAALAGETQYF; cdr3_nt: TGTGCCAGCAGCTTAGCGGCGCTAGCAGGAGAGACCCAGTACTTC
v_call: TRBV5-8; d_call: .; j_call: TRBJ1-2; clone_size: .; cdr3_aa: CASSRSSYGYTF; cdr3_nt: TGTGCCAGCAGTCGGAGCAGCTATGGCTACACCTTC